These T cell receptor beta chains were read from a single sample in a study of blood T cell repertoires in COVID-19. Clones were sequenced by immunoSEQ multiplex PCR, and TCRdb holds only the in-frame ones, with some missing. The table has around 80,000 clones, roughly 82% seen once. The sample taken for sequencing was peripheral blood. The receptors originated from a man older than 75 with acute or convalescent COVID-19. Each CDR3 is given with its conserved first and last residue. Fields, in order: D gene, J gene, clone size, V gene, CDR3 protein, CDR3 DNA. A D gene is named only where the DNA matches it firmly. Size tells how often a clone was seen (once, few, many) or the class of an expanded clone, and some rows leave it out.

d_call: -
j_call: TRBJ2-7
clone_size: many
v_call: TRBV2
cdr3_aa: CASSDVFSYEQYF
cdr3_nt: TGTGCCAGCAGTGACGTCTTCTCCTACGAGCAGTACTTC

d_call: -
j_call: TRBJ1-3
clone_size: -
v_call: TRBV6-5
cdr3_aa: CASSTRSSGNTIYF
cdr3_nt: TGTGCCAGCAGTACCCGCAGCTCTGGAAACACCATATATTTT

d_call: TRBD1
j_call: TRBJ2-7
clone_size: -
v_call: TRBV12-3/TRBV12-4
cdr3_aa: CASSLQGAYEQYF
cdr3_nt: TGTGCCAGCAGTTTGCAGGGGGCCTACGAGCAGTACTTC

d_call: -
j_call: TRBJ1-2
clone_size: few
v_call: TRBV3-1/TRBV3-2
cdr3_aa: CASTTGHGTGGYTF
cdr3_nt: TGTGCCAGCACGACCGGGCACGGCACGGGGGGCTACACCTTC

d_call: -
j_call: TRBJ1-3
clone_size: -
v_call: TRBV4-1
cdr3_aa: CASSQQGTGNTIYF
cdr3_nt: TGCGCCAGCAGCCAACAGGGAACTGGAAACACCATATATTTT

d_call: TRBD1
j_call: TRBJ1-2
clone_size: -
v_call: TRBV19
cdr3_aa: CASSKGGKGYTF
cdr3_nt: TGTGCCAGTAGTAAAGGGGGCAAAGGCTACACCTTC

d_call: -
j_call: TRBJ1-1
clone_size: -
v_call: TRBV29-1
cdr3_aa: CSVEEGRAF
cdr3_nt: TGCAGCGTTGAAGAGGGCAGGGCCTTT

d_call: -
j_call: TRBJ2-1
clone_size: few
v_call: TRBV30
cdr3_aa: CASLRQDNEQFF
cdr3_nt: TGTGCCTCGCTGCGGCAAGACAATGAGCAGTTCTTC

d_call: TRBD1
j_call: TRBJ1-5
clone_size: -
v_call: TRBV6-6
cdr3_aa: CASSYGTGWQPQHF
cdr3_nt: TGTGCCAGCAGTTACGGGACAGGTTGGCAGCCCCAGCATTTT

d_call: TRBD1
j_call: TRBJ1-3
clone_size: -
v_call: TRBV10-3
cdr3_aa: CAIRPDRGGNTIYF
cdr3_nt: TGTGCCATCAGGCCGGACAGGGGGGGAAACACCATATATTTT

d_call: -
j_call: TRBJ1-2
clone_size: -
v_call: TRBV19
cdr3_aa: CASSPPPGLRFYGYTF
cdr3_nt: TGTGCCAGTAGTCCCCCCCCGGGACTGAGATTCTATGGCTACACCTTC

d_call: -
j_call: TRBJ2-7
clone_size: -
v_call: TRBV5-6
cdr3_aa: CASSLMGAASNYEQYF
cdr3_nt: TGTGCCAGCAGCTTGATGGGGGCTGCGTCGAACTACGAGCAGTACTTC

d_call: TRBD1
j_call: TRBJ2-7
clone_size: -
v_call: TRBV27
cdr3_aa: CASSLLTGQGAPYEQYF
cdr3_nt: TGTGCCAGCAGTTTATTGACGGGGCAGGGGGCCCCCTACGAGCAGTACTTC

d_call: -
j_call: TRBJ2-3
clone_size: -
v_call: TRBV6-5
cdr3_aa: CASLREFTDTQYF
cdr3_nt: TGTGCCAGCTTGAGGGAGTTTACAGATACGCAGTATTTT

d_call: -
j_call: TRBJ2-2
clone_size: -
v_call: TRBV21-1
cdr3_aa: CASSNTYTGELFF
cdr3_nt: TGTGCCAGCAGCAATACTTACACCGGGGAGCTGTTTTTT